This paragraph reports one T cell receptor beta chain. Recruited during active infection, patients (from Seattle) were subsequently followed longitudinally. These data are taken from a study of blood T cell repertoires in COVID-19. On the study more broadly: PBMCs, B-cell-depleted T cells, or T cells provided the cDNA or gDNA that made up the material.

V lost 4 bases and J lost 8; bases outside the gene matches: 13. The V gene's germline CDR1 is SEHNR and CDR2 FQNEAQ (reference sequence). The CDR3 covers 16 residues. In the authors' workflow: Using reference gene primer amplification, nucleated cell counts were estimated. Using immunoSEQ multiplex PCR, the repertoire was profiled, and TCRdb retains in-frame clones only, with some absent. D and trimming were read from the DNA, whereas the V and J calls and clone size are those reported in that table. The table records 250,000 to 350,000 clones, roughly nine tenths of them present only once. Sequenced material: peripheral blood. This chain joins TRBV7-9 and TRBJ1-4, with TRBD1 identical over 7 bases. The TCR sequence derives from a woman in her 30s with COVID-19, enrolled during active disease. CDR3 region: CASSSRPTGFGEKLFF. DNA for the CDR3: TGTGCCAGCAGCTCTCGCCCGACAGGGTTCGGAGAAAAACTGTTTTTT.